Sequencing of this T cell receptor (beta chain) was carried out in a study of blood T cell repertoires in COVID-19. The wider study: Sources were T cells, B-cell-depleted T cells, or PBMCs; the material itself was cDNA or gDNA.

Which cohort a participant joined came from the clinical history participants gave. Someone with COVID-19 had been met by exposed participants within 2 weeks before study entry. In the original analysis: Estimates of nucleated cell counts were drawn from the amplification of reference gene primers. Only in-frame clones appear in the TCRdb table, and some are missing; sequencing was by immunoSEQ multiplex PCR. V and J calls and clone size are copied from that table; D and trimming were computed from the DNA. The sample records 220,000 or so clones, around 91% being singletons. Trimming pared 7 bases from V and 5 bases from J, leaving 17 bases between. The CDR3 totals 14 residues. From germline, CDR1 is SQVTM and CDR2 ANQGSEA.

The receptor comes from a man aged 25 to 45 who had been exposed to COVID-19. This rearrangement joins TRBV29-1 to TRBJ1-4; tentatively, D is TRBD1 (5 bases). The sequencing input was PBMCs or T cells enriched from blood (not recorded which). This CDR3 is CSATDSRLNEKLFF. The CDR3 DNA reads TGCAGCGCTACTGACAGCCGTTTAAATGAAAAACTGTTTTTT.